This record covers a single TCR beta chain. Germline lookup yields CDR1 SNHLY and CDR2 FYNNEI. The CDR3 is made up of 15 amino acids. V shed 6 bases and J shed 2 bases, with 13 bases lying between them. This sample was included in a study of blood T cell repertoires in COVID-19. Study-level information: In each case, the material was cDNA or gDNA derived from T cells, B-cell-depleted T cells, or PBMCs.

Seattle participants joined during active infection and were tracked over time. Per the original methods: The authors estimated nucleated cell counts from reference gene primer amplification. Generated by immunoSEQ multiplex PCR, the TCRdb table keeps only in-frame clones and is missing some. V and J calls and clone size follow that table, whereas D and trimming were derived from the DNA. The table has 150,000 to 200,000 clones, around 81% seen once. Input material: peripheral blood. This TCR was recovered from a man aged 55 to 70 with COVID-19, enrolled during active disease. V and J are TRBV2 and TRBJ2-2; D perhaps matches TRBD2 (6 bases). CDR3 protein: CASSAVAVNTGELFF. The DNA for the CDR3 is TGTGCCAGCAGCGCGGTAGCGGTTAACACCGGGGAGCTGTTTTTT.